This entry concerns a single T cell receptor (beta chain). Its target is unknown. Trimming took 8 bases from V and 7 from J, leaving 8 bases between them. The CDR3 runs to 10 residues. CDR1 and CDR2 (germline): MDHEN, SYDVKM. TCRdb independently ran MiXCR on the 5' RACE reads; one entry per CDR3 protein. The sample records around 70,000 distinct CDR3 sequences, more than 8% being singletons. The data belong to a study of early T cells in non-severe SARS-CoV-2 infection. Background on the study: From unsorted whole blood, bulk RNA was sequenced, and the chains remained unpaired.

Overall study results and limits: VDJdb matching, biased toward anti-spike CD8 responses, missed private and CD4 specificities.

The sample in question was whole blood, obtained at baseline. The receptor was derived from an adult who was a healthcare worker with PCR-confirmed SARS-CoV-2 infection or an uninfected control (not recorded which). The V gene is TRBV28, the J gene TRBJ1-1; D is uncertain. The CDR3 DNA sequence: TGTGCCAGCTTTAATTATGAAGCTTTCTTT. This sequence encodes CASFNYEAFF.